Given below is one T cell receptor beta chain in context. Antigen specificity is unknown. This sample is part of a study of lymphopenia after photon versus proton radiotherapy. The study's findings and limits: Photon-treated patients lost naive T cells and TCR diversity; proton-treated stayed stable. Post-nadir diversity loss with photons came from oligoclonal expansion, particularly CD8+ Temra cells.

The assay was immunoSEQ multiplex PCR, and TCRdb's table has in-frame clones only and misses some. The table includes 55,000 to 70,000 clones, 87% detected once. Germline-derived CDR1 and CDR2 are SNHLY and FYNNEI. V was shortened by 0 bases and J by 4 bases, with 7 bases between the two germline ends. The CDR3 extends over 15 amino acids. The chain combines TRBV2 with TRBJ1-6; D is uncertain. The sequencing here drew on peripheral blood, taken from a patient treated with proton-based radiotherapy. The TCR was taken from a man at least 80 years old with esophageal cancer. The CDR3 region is CASSEALTYNSPLHF. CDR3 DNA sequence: TGTGCCAGCAGTGAAGCGCTAACTTATAATTCACCCCTCCACTTT.